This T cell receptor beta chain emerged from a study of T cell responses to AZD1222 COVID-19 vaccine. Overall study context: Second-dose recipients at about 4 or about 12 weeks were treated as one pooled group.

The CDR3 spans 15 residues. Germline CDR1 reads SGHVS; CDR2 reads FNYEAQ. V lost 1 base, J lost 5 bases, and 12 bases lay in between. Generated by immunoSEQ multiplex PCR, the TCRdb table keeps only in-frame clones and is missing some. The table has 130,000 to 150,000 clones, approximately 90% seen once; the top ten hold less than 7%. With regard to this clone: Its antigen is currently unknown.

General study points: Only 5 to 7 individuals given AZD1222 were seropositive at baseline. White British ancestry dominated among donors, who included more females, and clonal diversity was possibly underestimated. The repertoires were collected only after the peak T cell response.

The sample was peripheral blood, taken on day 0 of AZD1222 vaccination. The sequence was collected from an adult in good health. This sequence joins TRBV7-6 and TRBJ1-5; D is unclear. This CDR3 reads CASSLESGAYQPQHF. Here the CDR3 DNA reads TGTGCCAGCAGCTTAGAGTCCGGAGCATATCAGCCCCAGCATTTT.